These 24 T cell receptor beta chains were sequenced from one sample in a study of blood T cell repertoires in COVID-19. Some clones are missing from TCRdb's copy, which holds only in-frame ones; the method was immunoSEQ multiplex PCR. The table records under 200,000 clones, roughly 85% of them present only once. The specimen was PBMCs or T cells enriched from blood (not recorded which). These receptors originate from a woman between 50 and 59 years old who had recovered from COVID-19.

This chain joins TRBV27 and TRBJ2-6, with TRBD1 matching 9 bases. V trimming: 6 bases; J trimming: 12 bases; junction bases outside the gene matches: 9. The germline V gene encodes CDR1 MNHEY and CDR2 SMNVEV (reference sequence). The CDR3 length is 14 residues. The chain's CDR3 is CASRGRTGASVLTF. The CDR3 DNA reads TGTGCCAGCAGAGGGAGGACAGGGGCAAGCGTCCTGACTTTC.

This chain uses TRBV7-2 with TRBJ1-5, with D uncertain. The CDR3 runs 13 residues. Germline lookup yields CDR1 SGHTA and CDR2 FQGNSA. Trimming removed 1 base from V and 6 bases from J, with 7 bases in between. As DNA, the CDR3 is TGTGCCAGCAGCTTAGAGAGGAGTCAGCCCCAGCATTTT. Amino acid sequence: CASSLERSQPQHF.

The J gene is TRBJ1-1, the V gene TRBV15; 10 bases are a match to TRBD1. Per the germline V gene, CDR1 is LNHNV and CDR2 is YYDKDF (reference sequence). The CDR3 runs 15 residues. Trimming cost V 4 bases and J 5 bases; bases outside gene matches: 7. CDR3 sequence reads: CATSITGQGETEAFF. The CDR3 DNA reads as TGTGCCACCAGCATCACTGGACAGGGGGAAACTGAAGCTTTCTTT.

This chain connects TRBV6-5 to TRBJ1-1; D is unclear. The CDR3 contains 15 residues. Between the trimmed V and J ends, which lost 5 bases and 0 bases, there was a span of 13 bases. Per germline, CDR1 MNHEY and CDR2 SVGAGI. CDR3 DNA sequence: TGTGCCAGCAGTCAGGAATTGGACTTGAACACTGAAGCTTTCTTT. Its translation: CASSQELDLNTEAFF.

The chain joins TRBV6-1 to TRBJ2-6, with D perhaps matching TRBD1 (5 bases). The V end lost 1 base, the J end lost 2 bases, and 6 bases lay between the germline ends. Germline CDR1 is MNHNS and CDR2 is SASEGT. The CDR3 runs to 15 residues. The CDR3 protein is CASSEEGAGANVLTF. CDR3 sequence (DNA): TGTGCCAGCAGTGAAGAAGGGGCTGGGGCCAACGTCCTGACTTTC.

J is TRBJ1-1 and V is TRBV7-2; TRBD1 is a possible D gene (5 bases). The CDR3 has 12 amino acids. The V gene's germline CDR1 is SGHTA and CDR2 FQGNSA. V was cut by 0 bases and J by 6 bases, with 5 bases left in between. DNA for the CDR3: TGTGCCAGCAGCTTAGCAGGGGCTGAAGCTTTCTTT. This translates into CASSLAGAEAFF. Full variable domain (outside the CDR3, taken from reference TRBV7-2 and TRBJ1-1): GAGVSQSPSNKVTEKGKDVELRCDPISGHTALYWYRQSLGQGLEFLIYFQGNSAPDKSGLPSDRFSAERTGGSVSTLTIQRTQQEDSAVYLCASSLAGAEAFFGQGTRLTVV.

V and J are TRBV10-1 and TRBJ2-1; 7 bases line up with TRBD2. This CDR3 region has 14 residues. The V segment lost 6 bases and the J segment 8 bases; nucleotides outside the gene matches: 10. In germline, CDR1 is WNHNN, CDR2 SYGVQD (reference sequence). The CDR3 sequence is CASSPGGSLYEQFF. In DNA, the CDR3 is TGCGCCAGCAGCCCGGGCGGGAGCCTTTATGAGCAGTTCTTC.

The CDR3 nucleotides are TGTGCCAGCTTAGTAGACTCACCCGGTCCTTGGTCACCCCTCCACTTT. Translated: CASLVDSPGPWSPLHF. V usage is TRBV5-8 and J usage is TRBJ1-6; D remains unclear. This CDR3 region has 16 residues. Trimming stripped 7 bases from V and 10 bases from J, with 24 bases between. CDR1 and CDR2 (germline): SGHTS, YDEGEE.

The rearrangement joins TRBV6-5 to TRBJ2-4, with 8 positions matching TRBD2. V lost 7 bases to trimming and J lost 3 bases; unmatched junction nucleotides: 5. The CDR3 is 14 amino acids. The germline V gene encodes CDR1 MNHEY and CDR2 SVGAGI. The CDR3 nucleotides are TGTGCCAGCAACCTAGCGGGTTACAAAAACATTCAGTACTTC. This sequence encodes CASNLAGYKNIQYF.

This chain connects TRBV2 to TRBJ1-2, with 7 bases lining up with TRBD1. This CDR3 comprises 14 residues. V was pared by 4 bases and J by 8 bases, with 10 bases of the junction left unmatched. Germline CDR1 and CDR2: SNHLY and FYNNEI. CDR3 coding DNA: TGTGCCAGCAGTGTAAGAGGGGGCGAATCCGGCTACACCTTC. As protein: CASSVRGGESGYTF. Complete variable domain (other parts from reference TRBV2 and TRBJ1-2): EPEVTQTPSHQVTQMGQEVILRCVPISNHLYFYWYRQILGQKVEFLVSFYNNEISEKSEIFDDQFSVERPDGSNFTLKIRSTKLEDSAMYFCASSVRGGESGYTFGSGTRLTVV.

This clone turned up a few times. This chain links TRBV7-3 with TRBJ1-1; D not certain. Germline V gene lookup returns CDR1 SGHTA and CDR2 FQGTGA. The CDR3 contains 15 residues. Between the trimmed V and J ends, which lost 2 bases and 1 base, there was a span of 11 bases. The CDR3 spells CASSLVRSPNTEAFF. In DNA, the CDR3 is TGTGCCAGCAGCTTAGTTAGATCTCCGAACACTGAAGCTTTCTTT.

The V gene is TRBV6-2 or TRBV6-3, the J gene TRBJ2-5, with 16 bases lining up with TRBD2. The CDR3 is made up of 16 amino acids. Germline V gene sequence: CDR1 MNHEY, CDR2 SVGEGT. With 5 bases clipped from V and 2 bases from J, the junction kept 2 bases outside the gene matches. CDR3 nucleotide sequence: TGTGCCAGCAGTAAGGGACTAGCGGGGGGGCAAGAGACCCAGTACTTC. Translation: CASSKGLAGGQETQYF.

This clone showed up just once. The chain combines TRBV6-5 with TRBJ1-6; no clear D. The CDR3 runs to 15 residues. V gave up 0 bases and J gave up 5 bases, with 8 bases separating them. CDR1 is MNHEY and CDR2 is SVGAGI in the germline V gene. The chain's CDR3 is CASSYSNRDNSPLHF. For the CDR3, the DNA is TGTGCCAGCAGTTACTCGAATCGGGATAATTCACCCCTCCACTTT.

Only one count was recorded for this clone. The chain is built from TRBV6-2 or TRBV6-3 and TRBJ1-2; no clear D gene. The V gene's germline CDR1 is MNHEY and CDR2 SVGEGT. Between the trimmed V and J ends, which lost 6 bases and 4 bases, there was a span of 15 bases. CDR3 length: 14 amino acids. DNA of the CDR3: TGTGCCAGCAGCACCCCGGGAGGCGGCTATGGCTACACCTTC. Protein: CASSTPGGGYGYTF.

The CDR3 sequence: CASASLGAANTEAFF. The CDR3, as DNA: TGTGCCAGCGCTTCTTTGGGGGCGGCGAACACTGAAGCTTTCTTT. The J gene is TRBJ1-1, the V gene TRBV5-6, with TRBD1 as a possible D gene (6 bases). V lost 7 bases and J 1 base, leaving 17 bases between the germline ends. CDR1 and CDR2 from the germline V gene are SGHDT and YYEEEE. The CDR3 is 15 residues long.

The rearrangement joins TRBV5-1 to TRBJ1-2; maybe TRBD1 (5 bases). The germline V gene encodes CDR1 SGHRS and CDR2 YFSETQ. This CDR3 has 16 amino acids. The germline V and J ends were trimmed by 3 bases and 3 bases, with 18 bases remaining between them. The CDR3 DNA follows: TGCGCCAGCAGCTCCGCCTGGGAGGGACGCCACTATGGCTACACCTTC. Translating gives CASSSAWEGRHYGYTF.

The J gene is TRBJ2-1, the V gene TRBV5-6; no reliable D call. The germline V and J ends were trimmed by 4 bases and 5 bases, with 7 bases remaining between them. The CDR3 has 12 residues. Germline V gene sequence: CDR1 SGHDT, CDR2 YYEEEE. DNA for the CDR3: TGTGCCAGCAGCGTCACTGACAATGAGCAGTTCTTC. Amino acids: CASSVTDNEQFF.

V and J are TRBV25-1 and TRBJ1-2; TRBD1 matches 8 bases. With 4 bases clipped from V and 4 bases from J, the junction kept 5 bases outside the gene matches. The germline CDR1 and CDR2 sequences are MGHDK and SYGVNS. This CDR3 is built from 14 residues. The CDR3 nucleotides read TGTGCCAGCAGTGTCCCAGGGGGCGGCTATGGCTACACCTTC. Protein sequence: CASSVPGGGYGYTF.

The V call is TRBV3-1 (or the pseudogene TRBV3-2), the J call TRBJ1-2; D uncertain. CDR3 size: 13 residues. V lost 0 bases and J 8 bases, leaving 10 bases between the germline ends. Germline lookup yields CDR1 LGHDT and CDR2 YNNKEL (reference sequence). The DNA for the CDR3 is TGTGCCAGCAGCCAAGACAGCGGTGACGGCTACACCTTC. It codes for CASSQDSGDGYTF.

The genes are TRBV9 and TRBJ2-2; D is unresolved. The CDR3 is 15 residues long. CDR1 and CDR2 (germline): SGDLS, YYNGEE. Deletions cut 4 bases from V and 5 bases from J, with 15 bases between. CDR3 protein: CASSPAAEATGELFF. The DNA for the CDR3 is TGTGCCAGCAGCCCGGCGGCAGAGGCGACCGGGGAGCTGTTTTTT.

This rearrangement joins TRBV6-1 to TRBJ1-5; D remains unclear. Germline loops: CDR1 MNHNS, CDR2 SASEGT. The CDR3 consists of 14 residues. Trimming took off 2 bases at V and 1 base at J, with 6 bases between the two ends. In DNA form, the CDR3 reads TGTGCCAGCAGTGAACCGGGGAGCAATCAGCCCCAGCATTTT. It encodes CASSEPGSNQPQHF.

The rearrangement joins TRBV19 to TRBJ2-1; 8 bases are a match to TRBD2. In germline, CDR1 is LNHDA, CDR2 SQIVND (reference sequence). CDR3 size: 14 residues. Trimming at V came to 6 bases and at J to 6 bases, leaving 7 bases not matched to a gene. This CDR3 is CASRGTGGSNEQFF. CDR3 nucleotide sequence: TGTGCCAGTAGAGGGACGGGAGGGAGCAATGAGCAGTTCTTC. Full variable domain (rest looked up from reference TRBV19 and TRBJ2-1): DGGITQSPKYLFRKEGQNVTLSCEQNLNHDAMYWYRQDPGQGLRLIYYSQIVNDFQKGDIAEGYSVSREKKESFPLTVTSAQKNPTAFYLCASRGTGGSNEQFFGPGTRLTVL.

V and J are TRBV11-3 and TRBJ1-4; D is undetermined. This CDR3 has 15 residues. CDR1 and CDR2 (germline): SGHNT, YENEEA. Trimming took off 0 bases at V and 8 bases at J, with 13 bases between the two ends. In DNA, the CDR3 is TGTGCCAGCAGCTTAGAGGAGGCTGAAGGGGAAAAACTGTTTTTT. It specifies CASSLEEAEGEKLFF.

The chain uses TRBV28 and TRBJ1-1; 7 bases fit TRBD1. Germline V gene data show CDR1 as MDHEN and CDR2 as SYDVKM. The CDR3 extends over 13 amino acids. Trimming cost V 3 bases and J 6 bases; bases outside gene matches: 4. In DNA form, the CDR3 reads TGTGCCAGCAGTTTGATCGGGACAGCTGAAGCTTTCTTT. This codes for CASSLIGTAEAFF.